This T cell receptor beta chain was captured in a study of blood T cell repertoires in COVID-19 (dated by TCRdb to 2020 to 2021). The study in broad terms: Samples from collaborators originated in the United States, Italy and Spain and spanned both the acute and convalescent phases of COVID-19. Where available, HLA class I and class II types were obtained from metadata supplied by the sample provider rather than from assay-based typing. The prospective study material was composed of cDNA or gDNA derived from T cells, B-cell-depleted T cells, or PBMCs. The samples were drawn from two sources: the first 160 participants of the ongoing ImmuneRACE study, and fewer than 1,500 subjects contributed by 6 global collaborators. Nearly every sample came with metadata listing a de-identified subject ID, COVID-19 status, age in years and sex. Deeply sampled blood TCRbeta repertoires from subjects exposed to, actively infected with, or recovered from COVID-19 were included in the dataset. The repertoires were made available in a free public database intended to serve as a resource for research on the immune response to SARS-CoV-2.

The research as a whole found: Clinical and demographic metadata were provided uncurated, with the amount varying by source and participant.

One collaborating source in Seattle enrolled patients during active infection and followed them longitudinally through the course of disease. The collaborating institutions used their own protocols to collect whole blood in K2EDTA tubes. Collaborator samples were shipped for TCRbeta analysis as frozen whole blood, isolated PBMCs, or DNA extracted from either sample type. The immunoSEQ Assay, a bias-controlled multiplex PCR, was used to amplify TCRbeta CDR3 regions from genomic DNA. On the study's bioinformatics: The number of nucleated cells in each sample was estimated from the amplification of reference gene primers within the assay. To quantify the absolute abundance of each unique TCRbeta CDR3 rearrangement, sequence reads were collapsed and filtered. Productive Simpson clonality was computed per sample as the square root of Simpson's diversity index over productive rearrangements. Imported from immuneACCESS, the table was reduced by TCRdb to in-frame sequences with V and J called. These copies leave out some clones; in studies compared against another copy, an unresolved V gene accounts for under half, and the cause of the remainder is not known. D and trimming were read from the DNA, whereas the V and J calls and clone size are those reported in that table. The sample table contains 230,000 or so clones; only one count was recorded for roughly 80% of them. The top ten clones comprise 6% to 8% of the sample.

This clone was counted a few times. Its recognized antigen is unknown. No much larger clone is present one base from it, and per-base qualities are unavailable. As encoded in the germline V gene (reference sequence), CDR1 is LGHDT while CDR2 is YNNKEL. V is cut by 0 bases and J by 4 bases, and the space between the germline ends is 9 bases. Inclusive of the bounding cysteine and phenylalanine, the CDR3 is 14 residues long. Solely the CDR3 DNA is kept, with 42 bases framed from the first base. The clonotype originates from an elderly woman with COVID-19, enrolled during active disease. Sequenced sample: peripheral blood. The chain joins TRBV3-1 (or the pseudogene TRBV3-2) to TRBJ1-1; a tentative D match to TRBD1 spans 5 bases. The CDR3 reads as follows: CASSQEGRSTEAFF. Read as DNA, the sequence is TGTGCCAGCAGCCAAGAGGGGCGGAGCACTGAAGCTTTCTTT.